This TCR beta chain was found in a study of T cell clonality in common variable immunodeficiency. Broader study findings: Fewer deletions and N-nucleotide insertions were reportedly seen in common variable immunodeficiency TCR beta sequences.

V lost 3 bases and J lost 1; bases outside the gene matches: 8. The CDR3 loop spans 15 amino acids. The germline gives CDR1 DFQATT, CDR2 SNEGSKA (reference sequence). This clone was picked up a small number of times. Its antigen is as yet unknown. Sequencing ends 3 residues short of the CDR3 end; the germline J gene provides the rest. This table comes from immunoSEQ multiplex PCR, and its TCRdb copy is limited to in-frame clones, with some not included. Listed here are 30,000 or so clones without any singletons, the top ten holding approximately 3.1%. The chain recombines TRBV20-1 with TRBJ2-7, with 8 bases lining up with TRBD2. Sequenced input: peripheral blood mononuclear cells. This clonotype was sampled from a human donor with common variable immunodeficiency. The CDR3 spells CSARGASGPSYEQYF. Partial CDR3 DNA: TGCAGTGCTAGGGGCGCTAGCGGGCCTTCCTACGAG.